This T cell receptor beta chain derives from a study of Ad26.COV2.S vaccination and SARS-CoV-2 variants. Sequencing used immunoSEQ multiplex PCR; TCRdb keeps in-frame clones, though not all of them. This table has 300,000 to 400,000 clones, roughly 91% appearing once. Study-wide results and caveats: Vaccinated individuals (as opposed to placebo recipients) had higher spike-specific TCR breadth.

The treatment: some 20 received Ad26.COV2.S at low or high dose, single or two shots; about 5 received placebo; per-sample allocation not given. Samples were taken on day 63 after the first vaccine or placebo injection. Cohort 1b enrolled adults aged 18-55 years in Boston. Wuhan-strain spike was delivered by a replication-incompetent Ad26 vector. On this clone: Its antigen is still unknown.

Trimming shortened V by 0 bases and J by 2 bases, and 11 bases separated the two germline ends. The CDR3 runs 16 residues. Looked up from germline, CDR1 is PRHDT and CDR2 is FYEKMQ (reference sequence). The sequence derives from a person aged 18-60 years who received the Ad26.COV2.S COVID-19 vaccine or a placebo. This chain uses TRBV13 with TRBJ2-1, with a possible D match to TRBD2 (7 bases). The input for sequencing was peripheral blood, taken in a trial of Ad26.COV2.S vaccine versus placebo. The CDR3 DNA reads TGTGCCAGCAGCTTAGGAGGCGGGGGCCCCTACAATGAGCAGTTCTTC. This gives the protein CASSLGGGGPYNEQFF.